Here is one T cell receptor beta chain with its context. The CDR3 loop spans 18 amino acids. Trimming pared 1 base from V and 0 bases from J, leaving 20 bases between. The germline V gene has CDR1 SGHTS and CDR2 YDEGEE. A CD45RA+ naive subset and a CD45RA-negative memory subset were split from CD4+ cells. This entry is derived from a study of shared clonotypes between healthy human individuals. About the study: Per-donor plates numbered three CD4 naive, three CD4 memory, two CD8 naive and one CD8 memory.

Deep was the level used in running the assay. Some clones are missing from TCRdb's copy, which holds only in-frame ones; the method was immunoSEQ multiplex PCR. This sample yields roughly 2 million clones, of which about 94% are seen a single time; approximately 0.13% belongs to the top ten. The clonotype originates from a man between 18 and 29 years old in good health. Material: naive CD4+ T cells sorted from blood. Subset meaning: CD45RA+ positively selected. The gene calls are TRBV5-8 and TRBJ2-7; D is perhaps TRBD1 or TRBD2 (5 bases each). The CDR3 coding sequence is TGTGCCAGCAGCTTGAAAGGGACGGCTTTTTCCCTCTCCTACGAGCAGTACTTC. It yields the protein CASSLKGTAFSLSYEQYF.